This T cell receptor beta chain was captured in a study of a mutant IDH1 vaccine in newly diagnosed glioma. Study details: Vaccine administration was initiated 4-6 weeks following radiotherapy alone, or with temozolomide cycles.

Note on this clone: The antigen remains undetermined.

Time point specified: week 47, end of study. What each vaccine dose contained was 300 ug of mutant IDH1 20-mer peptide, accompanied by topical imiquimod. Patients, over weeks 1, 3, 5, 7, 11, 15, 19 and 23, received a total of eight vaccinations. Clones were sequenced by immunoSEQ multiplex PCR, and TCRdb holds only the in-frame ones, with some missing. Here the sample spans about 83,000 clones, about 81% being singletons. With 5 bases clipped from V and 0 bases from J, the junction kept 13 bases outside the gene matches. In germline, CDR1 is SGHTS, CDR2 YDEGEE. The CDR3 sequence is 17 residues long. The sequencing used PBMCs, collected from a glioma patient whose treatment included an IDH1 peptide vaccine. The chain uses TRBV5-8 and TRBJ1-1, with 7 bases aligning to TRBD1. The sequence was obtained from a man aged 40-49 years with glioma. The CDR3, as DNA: TGTGCCAGCAGGGCTACGGGACAGCCTTCTCTGAACACTGAAGCTTTCTTT. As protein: CASRATGQPSLNTEAFF.